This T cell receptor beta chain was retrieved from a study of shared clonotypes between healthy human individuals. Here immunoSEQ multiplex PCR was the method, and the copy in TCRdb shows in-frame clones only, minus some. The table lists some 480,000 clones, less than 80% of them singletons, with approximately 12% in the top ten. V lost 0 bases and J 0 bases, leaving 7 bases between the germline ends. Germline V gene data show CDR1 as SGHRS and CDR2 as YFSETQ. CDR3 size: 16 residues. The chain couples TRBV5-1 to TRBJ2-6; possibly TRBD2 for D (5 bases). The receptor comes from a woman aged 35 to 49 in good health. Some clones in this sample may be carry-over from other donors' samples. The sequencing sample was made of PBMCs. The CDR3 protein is CASSLDRGSGANVLTF. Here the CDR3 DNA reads TGCGCCAGCAGCTTGGATCGGGGCTCTGGGGCCAACGTCCTGACTTTC.